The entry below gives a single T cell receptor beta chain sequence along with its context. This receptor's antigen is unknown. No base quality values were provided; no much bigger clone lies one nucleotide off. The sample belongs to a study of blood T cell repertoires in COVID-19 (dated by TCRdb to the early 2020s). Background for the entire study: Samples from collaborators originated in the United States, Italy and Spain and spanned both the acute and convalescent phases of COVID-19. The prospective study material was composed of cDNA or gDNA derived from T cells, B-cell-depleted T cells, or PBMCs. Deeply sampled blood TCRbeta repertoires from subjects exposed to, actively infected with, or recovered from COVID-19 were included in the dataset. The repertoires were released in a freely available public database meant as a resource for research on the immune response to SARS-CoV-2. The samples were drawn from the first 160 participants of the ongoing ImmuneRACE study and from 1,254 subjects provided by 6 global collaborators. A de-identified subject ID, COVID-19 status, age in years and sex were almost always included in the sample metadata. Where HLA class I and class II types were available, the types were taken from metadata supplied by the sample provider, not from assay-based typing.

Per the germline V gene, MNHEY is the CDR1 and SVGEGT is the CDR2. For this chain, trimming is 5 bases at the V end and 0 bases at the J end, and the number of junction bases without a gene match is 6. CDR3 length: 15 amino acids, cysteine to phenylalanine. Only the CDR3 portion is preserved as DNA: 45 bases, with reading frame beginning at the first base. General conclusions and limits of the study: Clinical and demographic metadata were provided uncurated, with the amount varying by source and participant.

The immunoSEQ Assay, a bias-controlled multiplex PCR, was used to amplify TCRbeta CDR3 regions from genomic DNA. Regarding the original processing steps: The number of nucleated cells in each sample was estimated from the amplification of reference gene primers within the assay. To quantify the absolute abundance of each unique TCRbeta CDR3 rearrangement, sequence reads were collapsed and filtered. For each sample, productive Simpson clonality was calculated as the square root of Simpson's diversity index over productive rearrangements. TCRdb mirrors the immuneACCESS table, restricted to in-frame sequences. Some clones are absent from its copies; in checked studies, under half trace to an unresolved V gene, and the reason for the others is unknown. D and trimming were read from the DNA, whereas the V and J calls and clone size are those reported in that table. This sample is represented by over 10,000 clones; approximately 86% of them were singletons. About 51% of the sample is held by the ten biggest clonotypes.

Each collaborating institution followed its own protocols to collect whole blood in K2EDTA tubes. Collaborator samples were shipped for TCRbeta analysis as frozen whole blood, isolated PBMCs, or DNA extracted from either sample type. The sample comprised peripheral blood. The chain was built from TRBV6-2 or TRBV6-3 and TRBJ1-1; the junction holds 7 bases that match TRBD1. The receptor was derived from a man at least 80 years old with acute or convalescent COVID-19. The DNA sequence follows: TGTGCCAGCAGTACCTGGACAGGATTGAACACTGAAGCTTTCTTT. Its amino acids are CASSTWTGLNTEAFF.